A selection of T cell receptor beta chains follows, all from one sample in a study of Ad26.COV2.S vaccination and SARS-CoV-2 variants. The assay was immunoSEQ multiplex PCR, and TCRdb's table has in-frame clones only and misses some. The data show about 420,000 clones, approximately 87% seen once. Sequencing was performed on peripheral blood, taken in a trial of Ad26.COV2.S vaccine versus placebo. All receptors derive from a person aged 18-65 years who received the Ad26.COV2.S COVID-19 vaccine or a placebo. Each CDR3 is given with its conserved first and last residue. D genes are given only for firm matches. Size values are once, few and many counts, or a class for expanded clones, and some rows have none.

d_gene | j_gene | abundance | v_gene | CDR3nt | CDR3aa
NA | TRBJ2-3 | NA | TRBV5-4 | TGTGCCAGCAGCTGGGAGCGGTCAGATACGCAGTATTTT | CASSWERSDTQYF
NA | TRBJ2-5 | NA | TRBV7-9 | TGTGCCAGCAGCTTTTTACGACAAGAGACCCAGTACTTC | CASSFLRQETQYF
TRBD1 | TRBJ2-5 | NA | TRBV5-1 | TGCGCCAGCAACGCAGGGGGCGCAGAAGAGACCCAGTACTTC | CASNAGGAEETQYF
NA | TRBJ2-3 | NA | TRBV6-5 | TGTGCCACCGAGGCTCCGGTGAATACGCAGTATTTT | CATEAPVNTQYF
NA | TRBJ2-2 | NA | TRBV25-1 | TGTGCCAGCAGTATCGGCCTCGGGGAGCTGTTTTTT | CASSIGLGELFF
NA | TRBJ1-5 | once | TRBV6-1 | TGTGCCAGCAGTGAGCAGATCAATCAGCCCCAGCATTTT | CASSEQINQPQHF
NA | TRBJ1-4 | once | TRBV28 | TGTGCCAGCAGTTATCCGGGACTAAAACTGTTTTTT | CASSYPGLKLFF
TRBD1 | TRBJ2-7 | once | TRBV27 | TGTGCCAGCAGTCCCCGACAGGGCGCCTACGAGCAGTACTTC | CASSPRQGAYEQYF
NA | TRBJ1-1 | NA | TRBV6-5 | TGTGCCAGCAGTTACACTATCAGCACTGAAGCTTTCTTT | CASSYTISTEAFF
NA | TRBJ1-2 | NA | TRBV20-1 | TGCAGTACTAGGACCTATGGCTACACCTTC | CSTRTYGYTF
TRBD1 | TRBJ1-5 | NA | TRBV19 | TGTGCCAGTAGTCGGGACAGGGGGTTCCAGCCCCAGCATTTT | CASSRDRGFQPQHF
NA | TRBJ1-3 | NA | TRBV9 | TGTGCCAGCAGCGTAGTCCCAGACCGAAACACCATATATTTT | CASSVVPDRNTIYF
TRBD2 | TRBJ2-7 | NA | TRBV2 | TGTGCCAGCAGTGGGGGACTATCCATAAGCTCCTACGAGCAGTACTTC | CASSGGLSISSYEQYF
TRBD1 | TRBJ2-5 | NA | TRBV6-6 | TGTGCCAGCAGGGGACAGAAAGAGACCCAGTACTTC | CASRGQKETQYF
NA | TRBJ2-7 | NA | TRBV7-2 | TGTGCCAGCAGCGCAGGACCATTTCAGGGGGAGCAGTACTTC | CASSAGPFQGEQYF
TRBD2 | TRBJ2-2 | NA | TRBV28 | TGTGCCAGCATGGCGGGGGGGAACACCGGGGAGCTGTTTTTT | CASMAGGNTGELFF
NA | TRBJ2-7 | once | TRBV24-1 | TGTGCCACCAGTGATTCGGACAGCTCCTACGAGCAGTACTTC | CATSDSDSSYEQYF
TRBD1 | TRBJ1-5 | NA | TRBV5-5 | TGTGCCAGCAGGACGGACAGGGCGAGACAGCCCCAGCATTTT | CASRTDRARQPQHF
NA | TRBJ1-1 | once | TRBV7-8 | TGTGCCAGCAGCTTAGGTTTGTATGAAGCTTTCTTT | CASSLGLYEAFF
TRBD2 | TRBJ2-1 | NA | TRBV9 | TGTGCCAGCAGCGTAGACCAGCGGGGGGGCTCTGAGCAGTTCTTC | CASSVDQRGGSEQFF
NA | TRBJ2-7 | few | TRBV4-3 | TGCGCCAGCAGCCGTAGGAGGGGGCAGGGCGAGCAGTACTTC | CASSRRRGQGEQYF
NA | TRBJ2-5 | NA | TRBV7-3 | TGTGCCAGCTCGAGCCCCCCTGGGACCCAGTACTTC | CASSSPPGTQYF
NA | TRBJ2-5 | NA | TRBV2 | TGTGCCAGCAGGGGGGAAGAGACCCAGTACTTC | CASRGEETQYF
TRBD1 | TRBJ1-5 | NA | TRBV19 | TGTGCCAGTAAGGAGGGGGCCGGGAATCAGCCCCAGCATTTT | CASKEGAGNQPQHF
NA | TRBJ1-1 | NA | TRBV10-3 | TGTGCCATCAGTGAGTACGGGGGGCGGAACACTGAAGCTTTCTTT | CAISEYGGRNTEAFF
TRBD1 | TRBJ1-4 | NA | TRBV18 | TGTGCCAGCTCACCCTCGGGACAGCGGAATGAAAAACTGTTTTTT | CASSPSGQRNEKLFF
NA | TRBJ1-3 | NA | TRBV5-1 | TGCGCCAGCAGCTTGCTGTCGAGTGATAGGGGGAACGGAAACACCATATATTTT | CASSLLSSDRGNGNTIYF
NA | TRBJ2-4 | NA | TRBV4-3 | TGCGCCAGCAGCCTCACAAGGGGGAACAGCATTCAGTACTTC | CASSLTRGNSIQYF
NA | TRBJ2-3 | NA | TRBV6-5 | TGTGCCAGCAGTTACGTGGGCGGGAGCACAGATACGCAGTATTTT | CASSYVGGSTDTQYF
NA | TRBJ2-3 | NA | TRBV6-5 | TGTGCCAGCAGACGACAGACAGATACGCAGTATTTT | CASRRQTDTQYF
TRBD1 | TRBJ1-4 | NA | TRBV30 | TGTGCCTGGACAGGGGGTACTAATGAAAAACTGTTTTTT | CAWTGGTNEKLFF
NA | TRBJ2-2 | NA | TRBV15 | TGTGCCACCAGCAGAGTGGAGGGTAGCAGGGAGCTGTTTTTT | CATSRVEGSRELFF
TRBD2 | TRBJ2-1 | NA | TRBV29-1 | TGCAGCGTTGTGGCTAGCGGGAGTTACAATGAGCAGTTCTTC | CSVVASGSYNEQFF
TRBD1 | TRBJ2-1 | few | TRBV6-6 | TGTGCCAGCAGTAGGGACAGGGGATTAGACAATGAGCAGTTCTTC | CASSRDRGLDNEQFF
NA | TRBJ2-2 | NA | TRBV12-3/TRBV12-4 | TGTGCCAGCAGTTTATGGGGCACCGGGGAGCTGTTTTTT | CASSLWGTGELFF
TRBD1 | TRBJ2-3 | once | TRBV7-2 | TGTGCCAGCAGCTTCCGCGGACAGGGCACAGATACGCAGTATTTT | CASSFRGQGTDTQYF
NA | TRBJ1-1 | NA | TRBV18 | TGTGCCAGCTCACCAGGGGGACTTGACCTGGACACTGAAGCTTTCTTT | CASSPGGLDLDTEAFF
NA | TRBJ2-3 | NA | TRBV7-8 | TGTGCCAGCAGCTTAGGAGGGACGAATACGCAGTATTTT | CASSLGGTNTQYF
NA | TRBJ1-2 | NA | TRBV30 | TGTGCCTGGAGTGACAGGGCCTACTATGGCTACACCTTC | CAWSDRAYYGYTF
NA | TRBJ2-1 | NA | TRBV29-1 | TGCAGCGTTGAAGATCGGGGCTTTATCATTGAGCAGTTCTTC | CSVEDRGFIIEQFF
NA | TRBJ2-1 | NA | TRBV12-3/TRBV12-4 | TGTGCCAGCAGCTACGGGGAAGAGCAGTTCTTC | CASSYGEEQFF
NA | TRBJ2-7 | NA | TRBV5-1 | TGCGCCAGCAGCCCCGATTATAGGGGGGTTACCTACGAGCAGTACTTC | CASSPDYRGVTYEQYF